The 21 T cell receptor beta chains reported below all come from one sample, sequenced in a study of regulatory T cells in long-lasting Graves disease. Library construction for TCR beta used iRepertoire HTBI primers and Arm-PCR of CDR3 regions. TCRdb independently ran MiXCR on the multiplex PCR reads; one entry per CDR3 protein. The sample records about 430,000 distinct CDR3 sequences, 15% being singletons. Documented time point: newly diagnosed GD, antithyroid drugs for less than 3 months. Construction of the TCR library relied on RNA isolated from PBMCs. The same sample was also studied in work on T cells in Graves' hyperthyroidism and ophthalmopathy.

The sequencing used peripheral blood mononuclear cells (PBMCs), collected at new diagnosis, from a patient treated with antithyroid drugs. These receptors all stem from a woman in her thirties or forties with Graves disease.

This clonotype has at least ten counts. The V and J genes are TRBV6-2 or TRBV6-3 and TRBJ1-1, with unresolved D. CDR3 length: 12 amino acids. The V end was cut by 5 bases, the J end by 3 bases, with 7 bases between. Germline V gives CDR1 MNHEY, CDR2 SVGEGT. The CDR3 nucleotides are TGTGCCAGCAGTCCCGGGGACACTGAAGCTTTCTTT. Protein: CASSPGDTEAFF.

The chain links TRBV5-1 to TRBJ1-4; no reliable D call. CDR1 is SGHRS, CDR2 YFSETQ, per germline. V lost 4 bases and J lost 3, with 16 bases in between. CDR3 length: 16 residues. This CDR3 is CASSPADGSSNEKLFF. In nucleotides, the CDR3 is TGCGCCAGCAGCCCAGCTGACGGCAGCTCTAATGAAAAACTGTTTTTT. Full variable domain (missing parts from reference TRBV5-1 and TRBJ1-4): KAGVTQTPRYLIKTRGQQVTLSCSPISGHRSVSWYQQTPGQGLQFLFEYFSETQRNKGNFPGRFSGRQFSNSRSEMNVSTLELGDSALYLCASSPADGSSNEKLFFGSGTQLSVL.

This clonotype was seen ten or more times. In DNA, the CDR3 is TGTGCCAGCAGCCAGGGGACTAGCGGTCTCTACAATGAGCAGTTCTTC. It encodes CASSQGTSGLYNEQFF. The chain employs TRBV13 and TRBJ2-1, with TRBD2 matching over 11 bases. V lost 5 bases and J lost 3; bases outside the gene matches: 6. The length of the CDR3 is 16 residues. From germline, CDR1 is PRHDT and CDR2 FYEKMQ (reference sequence). The complete variable domain, with remaining parts taken from reference TRBV13 and TRBJ2-1, reads AAGVIQSPRHLIKEKRETATLKCYPIPRHDTVYWYQQGPGQDPQFLISFYEKMQSDKGSIPDRFSAQQFSDYHSELNMSSLELGDSALYFCASSQGTSGLYNEQFFGPGTRLTVL.

Concerning this clonotype: A much more abundant neighbour one base away suggests this may be a read error. The conserved closing phenylalanine or tryptophan is absent in this CDR3, likely reflecting a read error. This sequence joins TRBV7-9 and TRBJ2-7, with 9 positions matching TRBD1. The CDR3 runs 18 residues. After removal of 6 bases from V and 2 bases from J, the junction contained 17 bases not matched to a gene. The germline V gene has CDR1 SEHNR and CDR2 FQNEAQ (reference sequence). In DNA form, the CDR3 reads TGTGCCAGCAGACGGACAGGGGAAAGCCCAAAGATGACCTACGAGCAGTACCTC. It codes for CASRRTGESPKMTYEQYL.

The V and J genes are TRBV3-1 and TRBJ2-7; 12 bases are shared with TRBD2. The germline V gene encodes CDR1 LGHDT and CDR2 YNNKEL (reference sequence). J was trimmed by 7 bases and V by 0 bases; bases with no gene match: 10. CDR3 length: 17 residues. The CDR3 protein is CASSQEGLAGGPGEQYF. Written as DNA, the CDR3 is TGTGCCAGCAGCCAAGAAGGTCTAGCGGGAGGGCCGGGAGAGCAGTACTTC.

This rearrangement joins TRBV5-8 to TRBJ1-5; a possible D gene is TRBD1 (5 bases). The V and J ends lost 4 bases and 5 bases respectively, with 10 bases between them. CDR1 and CDR2 (germline): SGHTS, YDEGEE. The CDR3 is 13 amino acids. CDR3 nucleotide sequence: TGTGCCAGCAGCATGGACACCGATCAGCCCCAGCATTTT. Translating gives CASSMDTDQPQHF.

This clonotype was detected once. The rearrangement uses TRBV20-1 and TRBJ1-1; 8 nucleotides agree with TRBD1. Germline loops: CDR1 DFQATT, CDR2 SNEGSKA (reference sequence). CDR3 length: 16 amino acids. V trimming: 5 bases; J trimming: 1 base; junction bases outside the gene matches: 12. The CDR3 region has the DNA TGCAGTGCTGGAGGGACAGGCTATTTCTCGAACACTGAAGCTTTCTTT. Translated, it gives CSAGGTGYFSNTEAFF.

In this sample, this clonotype turned up many times. J is TRBJ2-3 and V is TRBV20-1, with 11 bases fitting TRBD2. CDR1 is DFQATT and CDR2 is SNEGSKA in the germline V gene (reference sequence). V shed 3 bases, J shed 5 bases, and the junction held 10 bases outside the gene matches. The CDR3 runs 16 residues. The CDR3 DNA reads TGCAGTGCTAGGTTAGCGGGAGGGCCTGCGGGAGATACGCAGTATTTT. It specifies CSARLAGGPAGDTQYF.

This clonotype was counted only a few times. This rearrangement joins TRBV28 to TRBJ1-5; D gene ambiguous. Trimming took 5 bases from V and 6 from J, leaving 11 bases between them. Germline V gene sequence: CDR1 MDHEN, CDR2 SYDVKM. There are 13 residues in the CDR3. CDR3 region: CASSPEFGQPQHF. The CDR3 coding sequence is TGTGCCAGCAGTCCAGAGTTCGGTCAGCCCCAGCATTTT.

In its sample, this clonotype was seen many times. The chain is built from TRBV4-1 and TRBJ1-6; the D is unclear. The CDR3 consists of 14 residues. Germline lookup yields CDR1 MGHRA and CDR2 YSYEKL. Trimming took 0 bases from V and 9 from J, leaving 9 bases between them. CDR3 protein: CASSQEGSSSPLHF. DNA for the CDR3: TGCGCCAGCAGCCAAGAGGGCTCGTCTTCACCCCTCCACTTT.

The chain joins TRBV6-1 to TRBJ1-1; D gene ambiguous. V was cut by 5 bases and J by 8 bases, with 24 bases left in between. The V gene's germline CDR1 is MNHNS and CDR2 SASEGT. This CDR3 contains 16 residues. The CDR3 DNA reads as TGTGCCAGCAGTCGACAATTTTTGAACACTGAGAGGGAAGCTTTCTTT. Translation: CASSRQFLNTEREAFF.

This clonotype was seen ten or more times. The rearrangement joins TRBV6-1 to TRBJ1-4, with a tentative D call TRBD1 (5 bases). The germline gives CDR1 MNHNS, CDR2 SASEGT. V lost 3 bases to trimming and J lost 7 bases, with 12 bases between them. CDR3 size: 14 residues. The CDR3 reads CASSDGGEIEKLFF. The CDR3 DNA is TGTGCCAGCAGTGACGGAGGGGAGATTGAAAAACTGTTTTTT.

This clonotype was observed at least ten times. The J gene is TRBJ1-4, the V gene TRBV6-1; possible D gene TRBD1, 5 bases. V was cut by 4 bases and J by 0 bases, with 12 bases left in between. Germline V CDR1 and CDR2: MNHNS, SASEGT. The CDR3 consists of 16 residues. For the CDR3, the DNA is TGTGCCAGCAGTGGCCCCGCAGGGTCAACTAATGAAAAACTGTTTTTT. Translated: CASSGPAGSTNEKLFF.

The chain is built from TRBV20-1 and TRBJ2-7, with D perhaps matching TRBD1 (6 bases). Germline CDR1 DFQATT, CDR2 SNEGSKA (reference sequence). Trimming stripped 6 bases from V and 6 bases from J, with 18 bases between. CDR3 size: 13 residues. CDR3 region: CSAEHYTGSEQYF. CDR3 nucleotide sequence: TGCAGTGCGGAGCACTACACAGGGAGCGAGCAGTACTTC.

The sample holds many counts of this clonotype. The chain has TRBV30 and TRBJ1-4; D perhaps matches TRBD1 (5 bases). CDR3 size: 14 residues. Trimming shortened V by 1 base and J by 4 bases, and 10 bases separated the two germline ends. From germline, CDR1 is GTSNPN and CDR2 SVGIG (reference sequence). CDR3 residues: CAWSGWGFNEKLFF. The DNA for the CDR3 is TGTGCCTGGAGTGGATGGGGGTTTAATGAAAAACTGTTTTTT.

With regard to this clonotype: Mismatch with germline at one junction end may stem from a read error. V and J are TRBV12-5 and TRBJ2-7, with 8 bases fitting TRBD1. The CDR3 extends over 15 amino acids. CDR1 is LGHNT, CDR2 FRNRAP, per germline. The CDR3 loop reads CAGGFSRQGSYEQYF. The CDR3 DNA is TGTGCTGGTGGTTTCTCAAGACAGGGGTCCTACGAGCAGTACTTC.

This clonotype occurred many times. This chain joins TRBV28 and TRBJ1-4; 7 nucleotides agree with TRBD1. The V segment lost 4 bases and the J segment 4 bases; nucleotides outside the gene matches: 6. The CDR3 has 15 amino acids. CDR1 and CDR2 from the germline V gene are MDHEN and SYDVKM. CDR3 residues: CASSSGTDYNEKLFF. CDR3 nucleotide sequence: TGTGCCAGCAGTTCCGGGACAGACTATAATGAAAAACTGTTTTTT.

This clonotype was seen repeatedly, ten times or more. The chain links TRBV12-3 or TRBV12-4 to TRBJ1-5; 7 nucleotides line up with TRBD1. V was pared by 1 base and J by 5 bases, with 5 bases of the junction left unmatched. CDR3 length: 15 residues. The CDR3 loop is CASSLEGAGDQPQHF. The DNA for the CDR3 is TGTGCCAGCAGTTTAGAGGGGGCGGGAGATCAGCCCCAGCATTTT.

This clonotype appeared many times. V and J are TRBV9 and TRBJ2-1, with 9 bases identical to TRBD1. Looked up from germline, CDR1 is SGDLS and CDR2 is YYNGEE. V dropped 1 base and J dropped 3; count of bases not matched to a gene: 2. The CDR3 is made up of 15 amino acids. The CDR3 reads CASSVMGQGYNEQFF. CDR3 coding DNA: TGTGCCAGCAGCGTAATGGGACAGGGCTACAATGAGCAGTTCTTC.

This clonotype was seen ten or more times. CDR3 protein: CASSFQGLELRNEQFF. CDR3 nucleotides: TGTGCCAGCAGTTTTCAGGGGTTGGAACTACGCAATGAGCAGTTCTTC. The chain carries TRBV28 and TRBJ2-1, with D perhaps matching TRBD1 (6 bases). V shed 3 bases and J shed 6 bases, with 18 bases lying between them. The CDR3 runs to 16 residues. Germline assignment: CDR1 MDHEN and CDR2 SYDVKM.

This clonotype was detected many times. The rearrangement uses TRBV12-5 and TRBJ1-5; 8 bases align to TRBD1. Germline CDR1 is LGHNT and CDR2 is FRNRAP. The length of the CDR3 is 15 residues. The junction had 5 bases not matched to a gene; V was cut back by 1 base and J by 6 bases. For the CDR3, the DNA is TGTGCTAGTGGTTTGGGGCAGGGGGCGGTTCAGCCCCAGCATTTT. This sequence encodes CASGLGQGAVQPQHF.